The source of this TCR beta chain is a study of T cells in Graves' hyperthyroidism and ophthalmopathy. Overall study findings and caveats: Most thyroid-expanded clonotypes above 0.001 were also found in blood.

Per germline, CDR1 SGHAT and CDR2 FQNNGV. The V end was cut by 8 bases, the J end by 1 base, with 5 bases between. The length of the CDR3 is 11 residues. This clonotype appeared many times. Its specificity is not known. From RNA transcripts, TCR beta CDR3 regions were amplified. The HTBI primer set was used in a first-round RT-PCR of the TCR CDR3. TCRdb passed the multiplex PCR reads through MiXCR, listing each CDR3 protein once. The data hold a few hundred thousand distinct CDR3 sequences, with less than 20% observed a single time. The source material was blood. The J gene is TRBJ2-5, the V gene TRBV11-2; no clear D gene. This sequence was found in a man younger than 35 with Graves' ophthalmopathy. The CDR3 loop reads CASSRQETQYF. DNA of the CDR3: TGTGCCAGCTCACGCCAAGAGACCCAGTACTTC.